A single sample is the source of the 14 T cell receptor beta chains below, sequenced in a study of cytomegalovirus exposure and HLA in healthy donors. Primers included in the PCR were 60 Vbeta and 13 Jbeta primers. The data were produced by immunoSEQ multiplex PCR, yet TCRdb's version contains in-frame clones alone and is incomplete. The sample lists around 130,000 clones, around 74% seen once, with 5.8% in the top ten. Sequenced sample: PBMCs. Receptors were obtained from a woman in her forties or fifties in good health and CMV-seropositive.

This clone was recorded once. CDR3 sequence: CASTGTGVYEQYF. The CDR3 bases are TGTGCCAGTACGGGGACAGGGGTATACGAGCAGTACTTC. The chain employs TRBV19 and TRBJ2-7; 10 nucleotides match TRBD1. The CDR3 runs to 13 residues. Germline CDR1 LNHDA, CDR2 SQIVND (reference sequence). V lost 7 bases to trimming and J lost 4 bases; unmatched junction nucleotides: 4. The whole variable domain, remainder taken from reference TRBV19 and TRBJ2-7, is DGGITQSPKYLFRKEGQNVTLSCEQNLNHDAMYWYRQDPGQGLRLIYYSQIVNDFQKGDIAEGYSVSREKKESFPLTVTSAQKNPTAFYLCASTGTGVYEQYFGPGTRLTVT.

CDR3 sequence (DNA): TGTGCCAGCAGTTTGGGCGACAGCGCGGCTCAGCCCCAGCATTTT. Protein sequence: CASSLGDSAAQPQHF. The V gene is TRBV27, the J gene TRBJ1-5; tentatively, D is TRBD1 (5 bases). Germline CDR1 MNHEY, CDR2 SMNVEV (reference sequence). V lost 3 bases, J lost 6 bases, and 15 bases lay in between. This CDR3 comprises 15 residues.

The chain carries TRBV9 and TRBJ1-5, with 7 bases fitting TRBD1. This CDR3 is 12 amino acids long. Germline trimming cut 3 bases from V and 9 bases from J; bases unmatched to any gene: 3. CDR1 and CDR2 from the germline V gene are SGDLS and YYNGEE. Here the CDR3 DNA reads TGTGCCAGCAGCGAGGGGGCAGGGCCCCAGCATTTT. This codes for CASSEGAGPQHF.

The chain employs TRBV25-1 and TRBJ1-1, with D perhaps matching TRBD1 (5 bases). CDR1 and CDR2 from the germline V gene are MGHDK and SYGVNS. The CDR3 is made up of 13 amino acids. V was pared by 11 bases and J by 0 bases, with 13 bases between. The CDR3 loop reads CAPCGGVNTEAFF. The CDR3 DNA sequence: TGTGCCCCCTGCGGGGGGGTGAACACTGAAGCTTTCTTT.

This clone was picked up one time. The V call is TRBV4-2, the J call TRBJ2-3; 7 bases line up with TRBD1. CDR1 is LGHNA and CDR2 is YNFKEQ in the germline V gene. The length of the CDR3 is 14 residues. The junction had 4 bases not matched to a gene; V was cut back by 4 bases and J by 3 bases. CDR3 in DNA: TGTGCCAGCAGCCCGGGGACAGCTACAGATACGCAGTATTTT. This sequence encodes CASSPGTATDTQYF.

Only one count was recorded for this clone. The chain joins TRBV7-5 to TRBJ1-5; the table names TRBD1, a call not compared with the DNA. TRBV7-5 is a known pseudogene. This CDR3 region has 15 residues. CDR3 region: CARSLPRDRNQPQHF. The CDR3 DNA follows: TGTGCCAGAAGCTTACCTAGGGACAGAAATCAGCCCCAGCATTTT.

V gene TRBV11-2 combines with J gene TRBJ1-6, with D hard to call. CDR3 length equals 13 residues. The germline gives CDR1 SGHAT, CDR2 FQNNGV. Trimming pared 5 bases from V and 8 bases from J, leaving 10 bases between. The CDR3 nucleotides read TGTGCCAGCAGCCTCGACATCCATTCACCCCTCCACTTT. This sequence encodes CASSLDIHSPLHF.

This chain uses TRBV9 with TRBJ2-3, with D perhaps TRBD2 (5 bases). The V end was cut by 2 bases, the J end by 5 bases, with 9 bases between. Germline loops: CDR1 SGDLS, CDR2 YYNGEE. This CDR3 spans 13 amino acids. CDR3 coding DNA: TGTGCCAGCAGCGTGGGGAGTCGAGATACGCAGTATTTT. Protein: CASSVGSRDTQYF.

The chain uses TRBV18 and TRBJ2-7; TRBD1 agrees at 8 bases. This CDR3 spans 15 amino acids. Unmatched junction bases numbered 11, after V lost 1 base and J lost 9 bases. CDR1 and CDR2 (germline): KGHSH, LQKENI. CDR3 in DNA: TGTGCCAGCTCACCACTTAAGACAGGGGATACCGGGCAGTACTTC. Its translation is CASSPLKTGDTGQYF.

The V gene is TRBV14, the J gene TRBJ1-1; D is unclear. This CDR3 has 13 amino acids. Trimming shortened V by 0 bases and J by 4 bases, and 6 bases separated the two germline ends. The V gene's germline CDR1 is SGHDN and CDR2 FVKESK. CDR3 in DNA: TGTGCCAGCAGCCAAGACGAGCTCACTGAAGCTTTCTTT. This gives the protein CASSQDELTEAFF.

The chain employs TRBV6-5 and TRBJ1-1; 10 bases are a match to TRBD1. Germline V lookup: CDR1 MNHEY, CDR2 SVGAGI. The V gene end was trimmed by 4 bases and the J gene end by 3 bases; junction bases not matched to a gene: 8. CDR3 size: 16 residues. The CDR3 bases are TGTGCCAGCAGTTCCTCGCCGACAGGGGGCTACACTGAAGCTTTCTTT. Amino acids: CASSSSPTGGYTEAFF.

The chain couples TRBV5-1 to TRBJ1-1, with D uncertain. The CDR3 is 14 residues long. Germline V CDR1 and CDR2: SGHRS, YFSETQ. V lost 0 bases and J lost 2, with 8 bases in between. As DNA, the CDR3 is TGCGCCAGCAGCTTGGACGCGGGAAACACTGAAGCTTTCTTT. Amino acid sequence: CASSLDAGNTEAFF.

The V and J genes are TRBV11-3 and TRBJ2-1, with D maybe TRBD1 (5 bases). This CDR3 contains 14 residues. CDR1 SGHNT and CDR2 YENEEA come from the germline V gene. V dropped 3 bases and J dropped 4 bases, with 10 bases sitting between them. The CDR3 bases are TGTGCCAGCAGCTTTAGACAGAATTACAATGAGCAGTTCTTC. As protein: CASSFRQNYNEQFF.

The chain combines TRBV4-3 with TRBJ2-3; TRBD2 matches 12 bases. The CDR3 sequence is 15 residues long. Trimming took 4 bases from V and 4 from J; bases not matched to a gene: 3. Germline V gene lookup returns CDR1 LGHNA and CDR2 YSLEER. Here the CDR3 DNA reads TGCGCCAGCAGCCCTAGCGGGGGGGCAGCAGATACGCAGTATTTT. Protein product: CASSPSGGAADTQYF.